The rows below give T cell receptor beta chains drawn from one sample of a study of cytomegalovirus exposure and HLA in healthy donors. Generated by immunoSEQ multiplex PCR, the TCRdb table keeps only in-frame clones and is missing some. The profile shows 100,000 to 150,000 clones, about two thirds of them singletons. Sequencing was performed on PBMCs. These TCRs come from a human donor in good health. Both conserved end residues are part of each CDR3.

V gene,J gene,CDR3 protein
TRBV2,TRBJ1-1,CASSEGGKNTEAFF
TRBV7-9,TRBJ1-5,CSSSLDHTGGSHSNQPQHF
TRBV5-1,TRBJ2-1,CASSLRGQLSGNEQFF
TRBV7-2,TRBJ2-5,CASRRTGTLQETQYF
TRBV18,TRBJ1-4,CASSPGLTGEKLFF
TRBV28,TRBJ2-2,CASRLPGNGGELFF
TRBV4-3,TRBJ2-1,CASSQVVAGVYNEQFF
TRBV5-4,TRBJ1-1,CASSPLASGGNTEAFF
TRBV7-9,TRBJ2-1,CASSSRTSGGYEQFF
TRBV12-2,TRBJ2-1,CASRLTPGLAGISEQFF
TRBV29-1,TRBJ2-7,CSVSGRGRKHEQYF
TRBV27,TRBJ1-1,CASSSRDSAILNTEAFF
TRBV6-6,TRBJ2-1,CASRDAGTGGLNEQFF
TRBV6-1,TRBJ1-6,CATTGEAKISPLHF
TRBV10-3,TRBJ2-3,CATRGLSDTQYF
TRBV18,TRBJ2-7,CASSLRDGRTSTEQYF
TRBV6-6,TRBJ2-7,CASSTHTAGSYEQYF
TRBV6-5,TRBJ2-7,CASSSGAGGPYEQYF
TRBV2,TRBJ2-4,CASSEDRRVAKNIQYF
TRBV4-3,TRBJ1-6,CASSQDTPGGAANSPLHF
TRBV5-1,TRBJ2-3,CASSAPQLDTQYF
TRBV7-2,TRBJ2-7,CASSLVDSTYEQYF
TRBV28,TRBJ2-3,CASSLNEAGLAGADTQYF
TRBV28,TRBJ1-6,CASSSGGDNSPLHF
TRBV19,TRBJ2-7,CASSMSDSGSSYEQYF